A selection of T cell receptor beta chains follows, all from one sample in a study of preoperative IRX-2 immunotherapy in early breast cancer. The protocol was immunoSEQ multiplex PCR, while the TCRdb copy is restricted to in-frame clones and leaves out a portion. The sample consists of 25,000 to 30,000 clones, 90% of them appearing once. Collection of the sample occurred from a patient treated with IRX-2 immunotherapy. All receptors derive from a human donor with breast cancer. CDR3s include the opening cysteine and the closing phenylalanine or tryptophan. Each record gives: J gene, V gene, clone size, D gene, CDR3 DNA, CDR3 protein. A D gene is named only where the DNA matches it firmly. Size is omitted from some rows. Given values are once, few, many or a class for expanded clones.

TRBJ1-3 TRBV15 NA NA TGTGCCACCAGCAGAGATACCCAGCGGAGCTCTGGAAACACCATATATTTT CATSRDTQRSSGNTIYF
TRBJ2-5 TRBV6-6 NA NA TGTGCCAGCAGTTACTCGGGCGGGATCAAGACCCAGTACTTC CASSYSGGIKTQYF
TRBJ2-5 TRBV4-1 NA NA TGCGCCAGCAGCCCCCGCGGAGGGGGGCCCGAGACCCAGTACTTC CASSPRGGGPETQYF
TRBJ1-2 TRBV30 NA TRBD1 TGTGCCTGGAGTGTGCAGGGGGGTTATGGCTACACCTTC CAWSVQGGYGYTF
TRBJ2-2 TRBV2 NA NA TGTGCCACGACTCGCGGAGTCAACACCGGGGAGCTGTTTTTT CATTRGVNTGELFF
TRBJ1-1 TRBV5-4 NA NA TGTGCCAGCAGCTCTGACGAGGCTAACACTGAAGCTTTCTTT CASSSDEANTEAFF
TRBJ2-5 TRBV5-6 NA NA TGTGCCAGCAGCTTGGGGCAGGGGTCGGAGACCCAGTACTTC CASSLGQGSETQYF
TRBJ2-7 TRBV6-5 NA NA TGTGCCAGCAGTCCCGAGCAGGGAGGTCAGTACTTC CASSPEQGGQYF
TRBJ1-6 TRBV5-5 NA NA TGTGCCAGCAGCTTGGGGGATTCACCCCTCCACTTT CASSLGDSPLHF
TRBJ2-1 TRBV19 NA TRBD2 TGTGCCAGTACCTGGACTAGCGGTTACAATGAGCAGTTCTTC CASTWTSGYNEQFF
TRBJ2-7 TRBV11-2 NA TRBD2 TGTGCCAGCAGCGGCAGGTGGCGGGGGATGAACGAGCAGTACTTC CASSGRWRGMNEQYF
TRBJ2-1 TRBV5-1 NA NA TGCGCCAGCAGGGGGTTTGTTAATGAGCAGTTCTTC CASRGFVNEQFF
TRBJ1-1 TRBV30 NA NA TGTGCCTGGAGTGCGGTTGGAACTGAAGCTTTCTTT CAWSAVGTEAFF
TRBJ2-1 TRBV5-8 NA TRBD1 TGTGCCAGCAGCCCGGGACAGGTGTCCTACAATGAGCAGTTCTTC CASSPGQVSYNEQFF
TRBJ2-5 TRBV28 NA NA TGTGCCAGCAGTTTCCCGGTTCAAGAGACCCAGTACTTC CASSFPVQETQYF
TRBJ2-7 TRBV6-5 NA TRBD1 TGTGCCAGCAGTTACTCAGGGACAGGGGGATACGAGCAGTACTTC CASSYSGTGGYEQYF
TRBJ2-7 TRBV7-9 few NA TGTGCCAGCAGCGCCCTGAGCGGAACCTACGAGCAGTACTTC CASSALSGTYEQYF
TRBJ2-2 TRBV5-1 NA NA TGCGCCAGCAGCAAGGACACGAACACCGGGGAGCTGTTTTTT CASSKDTNTGELFF
TRBJ2-2 TRBV7-9 medium-sized TRBD1 TGTGCCAGCAGCCCGGGACAGGGGGACACCGGGGAGCTGTTTTTT CASSPGQGDTGELFF
TRBJ1-4 TRBV4-1 NA TRBD1 TGCGCCAGCAGCCTCCCGGGACAGGGGGTTTTAACTAATGAAAAACTGTTTTTT CASSLPGQGVLTNEKLFF
TRBJ1-2 TRBV2 NA NA TGTGCCAGCAGGGGAGGGGCCGGCTATGGCTACACCTTC CASRGGAGYGYTF
TRBJ1-2 TRBV4-3 NA NA TGCGCCAGCAGCCAAGATCTGCAGACACCCAACTATGGCTACACCTTC CASSQDLQTPNYGYTF
TRBJ2-5 TRBV6-5 NA TRBD2 TGTGCCAGCAGTTACTCGGGAGGGTTCGGAGAGACCCAGTACTTC CASSYSGGFGETQYF
TRBJ1-1 TRBV5-1 once NA TGCGCCAGCAGCTTGACAGGGAGATTGGGCACTGAAGCTTTCTTT CASSLTGRLGTEAFF
TRBJ2-7 TRBV18 NA TRBD1 TGTGCCAGCTCACCATCGGGACAGGACCACGAGCAGTACTTC CASSPSGQDHEQYF
TRBJ1-4 TRBV30 NA NA TGTGCCTGGAGTGTACGGGGGACCCTAGGTGAAAAACTGTTTTTT CAWSVRGTLGEKLFF
TRBJ1-6 TRBV30 NA NA TGTGCCTGGAGTGGGACAGCCAGCTCCTATAATTCACCCCTCCACTTT CAWSGTASSYNSPLHF
TRBJ1-1 TRBV27 NA NA TGTGCCAGCAGTCCTGGGTCGGGTAGGGAAGCTTTCTTT CASSPGSGREAFF
TRBJ1-1 TRBV6-5 once NA TGTGCCAGCAGATCGGGCCCTGGTAAAGAAGCTTTCTTT CASRSGPGKEAFF
TRBJ2-3 TRBV4-3 NA NA TGCGCCAGCAGCCAATCCCCCCTCCTGGATACGCAGTATTTT CASSQSPLLDTQYF
TRBJ1-6 TRBV7-9 NA NA TGTGCCAGCAGCAAGGACGGCCGAATTGGTTCACCCCTCCACTTT CASSKDGRIGSPLHF
TRBJ2-1 TRBV6-4 NA TRBD2 TGTGCCAGCAGTGACACGGGACTAGCGGGTTACAATGAGCAGTTCTTC CASSDTGLAGYNEQFF
TRBJ2-3 TRBV13 NA NA TGTGCCAGCAGCTCACGGGGCCCAGATACGCAGTATTTT CASSSRGPDTQYF
TRBJ2-6 TRBV19 NA NA TGTGCCAGTAGGGGGCGGGACAGCGGACTCTCTGGGGCCAACGTCCTGACTTTC CASRGRDSGLSGANVLTF
TRBJ2-1 TRBV6-4 NA TRBD2 TGTGCCAGCAGCCCCAGCGGGGGGCAAGGCAATGAGCAGTTCTTC CASSPSGGQGNEQFF
TRBJ2-2 TRBV27 NA NA TGTGCCAGCAGTTTAAGGGAGGACACCGGGGAGCTGTTTTTT CASSLREDTGELFF
TRBJ2-7 TRBV29-1 NA NA TGCAGCGTTAATGATGGGGGGTACGAGCAGTACTTC CSVNDGGYEQYF
TRBJ2-3 TRBV6-4 NA TRBD2 TGTGCCAGCAGCCCTAGCGGGGGGGCGGATACGCAGTATTTT CASSPSGGADTQYF
TRBJ2-7 TRBV13 NA NA TGTGCCAGCAGCCACGGACTCCTCTCCTACGAGCAGTACTTC CASSHGLLSYEQYF
TRBJ2-1 TRBV7-6 NA TRBD2 TGTGCCAGCAGCTTTGGTCCAAGCGGGAGAGATTCATACAATGAGCAGTTCTTC CASSFGPSGRDSYNEQFF
TRBJ2-1 TRBV28 once NA TGTGCCAGCACTTGGGAGGATCGCTACAATGAGCAGTTCTTC CASTWEDRYNEQFF
TRBJ2-3 TRBV1 NA NA TGCACCAGCAGCCAAACCCACCAACGGAGCGGGAGGGCCGGTGGCACAGATACGCAGTATTTT CTSSQTHQRSGRAGGTDTQYF
TRBJ2-1 TRBV11-3 NA TRBD1 TGTGCCAGCAGCTTAGGGGGACAGACATACAATGAGCAGTTCTTC CASSLGGQTYNEQFF
TRBJ1-5 TRBV7-9 NA NA TGTGCCAGCAGCTTAGCTGGGGGGCGGCAGCATTTT CASSLAGGRQHF
TRBJ2-3 TRBV4-3 NA NA TGCGCCAGCAGCCCAGGGAACCCCACAGATACGCAGTATTTT CASSPGNPTDTQYF
TRBJ1-5 TRBV10-3 few NA TGTGCCATCAGTGAGGGTCGGACCGATCAGCCCCAGCATTTT CAISEGRTDQPQHF
TRBJ2-5 TRBV7-8 NA NA TGTGCCAGCATCCCTAGGGGGGGTGAGACCCAGTACTTC CASIPRGGETQYF
TRBJ1-3 TRBV5-6 NA NA TGTGCCAGCAGCTTGAGGGGCCCTGGAAACACCATATATTTT CASSLRGPGNTIYF
TRBJ2-7 TRBV6-5 NA NA TGTGCCAGCAGTTCCAACTACGAGCAGTACTTC CASSSNYEQYF